This entry concerns a single T cell receptor beta chain. Sequencing used immunoSEQ multiplex PCR; TCRdb keeps in-frame clones, though not all of them. The sample lists some 43,000 clones, 87% occurring once. Trimming took 7 bases from V and 0 from J; bases not matched to a gene: 13. The germline V gene encodes CDR1 MDHEN and CDR2 SYDVKM. This CDR3 region has 19 residues. The data originate from a study of blood T cell repertoires in COVID-19. Sequencing was performed on peripheral blood. The sequence was collected from a man in his sixties with active COVID-19. The chain uses TRBV28 and TRBJ2-1, with TRBD2 identical over 12 bases. The CDR3, as DNA: TGTGCCAGCACTGTACGGGGGACTAGCGGGTATAGCTCCTACAATGAGCAGTTCTTC. Amino acids: CASTVRGTSGYSSYNEQFF.